This T cell receptor (beta chain) was observed in a study of cytomegalovirus exposure and HLA in healthy donors. Overall study: Earlier, fewer than 130 million unique TCR beta sequences were recovered from approximately 200 million T cells by an analysis. Points from the study as a whole: Presence/absence comparisons presumed near-even sequencing depth among donors. Accurate prediction of HLA-A and HLA-B alleles (for most subjects) was reportedly achieved from TCR beta sequences.

CDR1 SNHLY and CDR2 FYNNEI come from the germline V gene. This CDR3 is built from 15 residues. Trimming removed 2 bases at V and 5 bases at J, with 16 bases between. PCR employed 60 Vbeta and 13 Jbeta primers. Assay used: immunoSEQ multiplex PCR; TCRdb lists only in-frame clones, some missing. Of some 140,000 clones in the sample, around 63% are singletons; the top ten hold about 1.5%. Points on this clone: Its antigen is currently unknown.

The sequenced material came from PBMCs. This TCR came from a human donor in good health. This sequence joins TRBV2 and TRBJ2-7; tentative D call: TRBD1 (5 bases). CDR3 nucleotide sequence: TGTGCCAGCAGTGAAAGTGGCTGGGGCATGGACGAGCAGTACTTC. Its protein is CASSESGWGMDEQYF.